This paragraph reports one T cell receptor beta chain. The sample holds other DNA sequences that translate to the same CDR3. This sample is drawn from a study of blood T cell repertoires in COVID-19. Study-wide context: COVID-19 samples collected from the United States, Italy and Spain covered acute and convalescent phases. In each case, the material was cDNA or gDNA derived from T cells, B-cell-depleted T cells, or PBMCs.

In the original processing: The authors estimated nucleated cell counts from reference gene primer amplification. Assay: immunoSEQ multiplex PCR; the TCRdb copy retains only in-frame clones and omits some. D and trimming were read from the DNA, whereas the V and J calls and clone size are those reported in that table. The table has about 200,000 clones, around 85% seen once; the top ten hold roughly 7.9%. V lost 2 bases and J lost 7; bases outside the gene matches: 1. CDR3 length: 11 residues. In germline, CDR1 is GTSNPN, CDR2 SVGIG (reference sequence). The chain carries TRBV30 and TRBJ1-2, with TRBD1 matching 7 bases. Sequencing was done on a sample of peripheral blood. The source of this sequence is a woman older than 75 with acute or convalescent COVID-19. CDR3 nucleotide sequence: TGTGCCTGGAGTTCAGGGGGTGGCTACACCTTC. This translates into CAWSSGGGYTF.